This entry features one T cell receptor (beta chain) sequence. No antigen is known for it. The CDR3 sequence is 15 residues long. Losses at the gene ends were 8 bases for V and 4 bases for J; bases not matched to a gene: 16. The germline V gene encodes CDR1 SQVTM and CDR2 ANQGSEA. The donors (healthy individuals) were bone marrow donors. It was with 60 Vbeta and 13 Jbeta primers that the PCR ran. TCRdb's table, derived via immunoSEQ multiplex PCR, lists solely in-frame clones and lacks some. The table includes 150,000 or so clones, approximately 80% detected once. This sample stems from a study of cytomegalovirus exposure and HLA in healthy donors. For the study at large: Genotyping showed roughly 77% of almost 400 donors falling in the Caucasian-associated ancestry cluster.

Findings and caveats of the study: Excluded: some indistinguishable V segments such as TRBV6-2 and TRBV6-3. Clonal expansion, a later analysis showed, was greater in HLA-associated TCR beta chains than in equally common others.

The chain links TRBV29-1 to TRBJ1-2; 7 nucleotides align to TRBD1. The receptor was derived from a female donor in good health and CMV-seronegative. The sequenced sample consisted of PBMCs. CDR3 in DNA: TGCAGCTCCAAGGCGGAGGGGGCGCGAGGCTATGGCTACACCTTC. Protein product: CSSKAEGARGYGYTF.